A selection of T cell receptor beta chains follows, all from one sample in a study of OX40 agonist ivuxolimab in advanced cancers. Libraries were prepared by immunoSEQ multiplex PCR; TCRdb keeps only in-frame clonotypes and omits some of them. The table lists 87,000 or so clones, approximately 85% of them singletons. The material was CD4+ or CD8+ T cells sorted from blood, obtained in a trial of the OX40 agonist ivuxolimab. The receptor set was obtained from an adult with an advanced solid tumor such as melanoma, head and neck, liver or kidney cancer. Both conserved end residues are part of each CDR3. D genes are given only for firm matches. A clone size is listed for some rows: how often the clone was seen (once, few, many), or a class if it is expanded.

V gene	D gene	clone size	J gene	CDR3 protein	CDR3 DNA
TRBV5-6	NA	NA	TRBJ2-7	CASSLGNYEQYF	TGTGCCAGCAGCCTGGGCAACTACGAGCAGTACTTC
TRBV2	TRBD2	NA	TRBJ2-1	CASRRNLAAGYNEQFF	TGTGCCAGCAGACGAAACCTAGCGGCCGGCTACAATGAGCAGTTCTTC
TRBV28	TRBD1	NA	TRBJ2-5	CASSSYTRDRGRETQYF	TGTGCCAGCAGTTCTTACACCCGGGACAGGGGTCGTGAGACCCAGTACTTC
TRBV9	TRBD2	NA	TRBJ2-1	CASSVFSGMTYNEQFF	TGTGCCAGCAGCGTATTTAGCGGGATGACTTACAATGAGCAGTTCTTC
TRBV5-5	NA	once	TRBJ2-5	CASSTSLETQYF	TGTGCCAGCAGCACCTCGCTAGAGACCCAGTACTTC
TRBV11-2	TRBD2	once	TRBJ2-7	CASSSAGGFYEQYF	TGTGCCAGCAGCTCGGCGGGAGGCTTCTACGAGCAGTACTTC
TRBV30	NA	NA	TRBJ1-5	CAWSLYSNQPQHF	TGTGCCTGGAGCCTATATAGCAATCAGCCCCAGCATTTT
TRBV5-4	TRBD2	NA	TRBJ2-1	CASSYGLAQNYNEQFF	TGTGCCAGCAGCTATGGACTAGCGCAGAACTACAATGAGCAGTTCTTC
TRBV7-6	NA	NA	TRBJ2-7	CASSRGLRNEQYF	TGTGCCAGCAGCCGGGGCCTTAGAAACGAGCAGTACTTC
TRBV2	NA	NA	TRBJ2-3	CASLKNPQDTQYF	TGTGCCAGCTTAAAAAACCCCCAAGATACGCAGTATTTT
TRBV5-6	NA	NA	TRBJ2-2	CASSLGPREHTGELFF	TGTGCCAGCAGCTTGGGGCCCAGGGAGCACACCGGGGAGCTGTTTTTT
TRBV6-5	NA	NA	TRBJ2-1	CASSYSGEQFF	TGTGCCAGCAGTTACTCAGGAGAGCAGTTCTTC
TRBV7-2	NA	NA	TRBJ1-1	CASSPQMNTEAFF	TGTGCCAGCAGCCCACAGATGAACACTGAAGCTTTCTTT
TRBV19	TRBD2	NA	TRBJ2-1	CASSLTSGPYNEQFF	TGTGCCAGTAGTCTCACTAGCGGTCCCTACAATGAGCAGTTCTTC
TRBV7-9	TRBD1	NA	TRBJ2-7	CASSLDTGQSSYEQYF	TGTGCCAGCAGCTTAGACACGGGACAGAGTTCCTACGAGCAGTACTTC
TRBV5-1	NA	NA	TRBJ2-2	CASSLTGNTGELFF	TGCGCCAGCAGCTTGACAGGGAACACCGGGGAGCTGTTTTTT
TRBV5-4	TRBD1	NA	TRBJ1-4	CASSSQTGDLFF	TGTGCCAGCAGCTCACAGACAGGGGACCTGTTTTTT
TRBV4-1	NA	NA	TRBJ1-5	CASSQTPTGTPNQPQHF	TGCGCCAGCAGCCAAACCCCCACGGGGACACCTAATCAGCCCCAGCATTTT
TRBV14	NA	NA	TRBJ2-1	CASSQAGGGPNEQFF	TGTGCCAGCAGCCAAGCCGGAGGGGGCCCCAATGAGCAGTTCTTC
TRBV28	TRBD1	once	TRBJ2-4	CASSPSTGDLAKNIQYF	TGTGCCAGCAGTCCATCGACAGGGGACCTAGCCAAAAACATTCAGTACTTC
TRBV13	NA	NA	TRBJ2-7	CASSLGRNEQYF	TGTGCCAGCAGCCTTGGGAGGAACGAGCAGTACTTC
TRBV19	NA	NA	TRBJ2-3	CASSSGGGAPDTQYF	TGTGCCAGTAGTTCCGGAGGGGGGGCCCCAGATACGCAGTATTTT
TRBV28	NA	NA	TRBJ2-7	CASSQRYEQYF	TGTGCCAGCAGCCAGCGCTACGAGCAGTACTTC
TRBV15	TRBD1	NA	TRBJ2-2	CATSRPWTGIPGELFF	TGTGCCACCAGCAGACCCTGGACAGGGATACCCGGGGAGCTGTTTTTT
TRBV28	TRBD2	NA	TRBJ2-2	CASSLFVTSATGELFF	TGTGCCAGCAGTTTATTCGTGACTAGCGCCACCGGGGAGCTGTTTTTT
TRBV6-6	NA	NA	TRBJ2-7	CASSYSSQYEQYF	TGTGCCAGCAGTTACTCGAGCCAGTACGAGCAGTACTTC
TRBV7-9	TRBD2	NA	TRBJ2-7	CASSPTRGGHEQYF	TGTGCCAGCAGCCCCACCCGGGGGGGGCACGAGCAGTACTTC
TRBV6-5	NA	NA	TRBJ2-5	CASSARGSGEGTQYF	TGTGCCAGCAGCGCACGGGGTAGCGGCGAGGGGACCCAGTACTTC
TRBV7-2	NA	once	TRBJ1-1	CASKGTEAFF	TGTGCCAGCAAGGGCACTGAAGCTTTCTTT
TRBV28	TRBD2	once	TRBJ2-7	CASSLSASGASYEQYF	TGTGCCAGCAGTTTATCGGCTAGCGGGGCCTCCTACGAGCAGTACTTC
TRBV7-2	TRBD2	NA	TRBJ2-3	CASSPPRLAGGTDTQYF	TGTGCCAGCAGCCCCCCCCGACTAGCGGGAGGGACAGATACGCAGTATTTT